A single sample is the source of the 13 T cell receptor beta chains below, sequenced in a study of T cell repertoires in cytomegalovirus infection. Their cognate antigens are unknown. TCRdb analysed the reads with MiXCR anew, one entry per CDR3 protein. The repertoire holds 600,000 to 700,000 distinct CDR3 sequences, with 30% to 35% as singletons. The sequences come from cultured PBMCs, collected from culture after CMV antigen stimulation. Receptors were obtained from a human donor in good health (CMV status not recorded). Some clones in this sample may be carry-over from other donors' samples.

The J gene is TRBJ2-3, the V gene TRBV5-8, with no clear D. This CDR3 contains 14 residues. The V end was cut by 6 bases, the J end by 0 bases, with 11 bases between. Germline lookup yields CDR1 SGHTS and CDR2 YDEGEE. The DNA for the CDR3 is TGTGCCAGCAACCATAGGACGAGCACAGATACGCAGTATTTT. It specifies CASNHRTSTDTQYF.

This clonotype has a handful of counts. The gene calls are TRBV20-1 and TRBJ2-7; 8 nucleotides line up with TRBD1. The germline V gene has CDR1 DFQATT and CDR2 SNEGSKA (reference sequence). This CDR3 spans 16 amino acids. The V segment lost 6 bases and the J segment 5 bases; nucleotides outside the gene matches: 18. The DNA for the CDR3 is TGCAGTGCAAGACCTTTGCCCCCGGGACAGGTCCACGAGCAGTACTTC. Its translation: CSARPLPPGQVHEQYF.

The V and J genes are TRBV3-1 and TRBJ2-5; perhaps TRBD2 as D (6 bases). The CDR3 has 17 amino acids. V gave up 1 base and J gave up 0 bases, with 15 bases separating them. Germline assignment: CDR1 LGHDT and CDR2 YNNKEL (reference sequence). This CDR3 reads CASSQGLPSVNQETQYF. In nucleotides, the CDR3 is TGTGCCAGCAGCCAAGGTTTGCCTAGCGTCAACCAAGAGACCCAGTACTTC.

The V gene is TRBV2, the J gene TRBJ2-1; the D gene is possibly TRBD2 (6 bases). Germline lookup yields CDR1 SNHLY and CDR2 FYNNEI. The CDR3 is 16 amino acids. V lost 4 bases, J lost 0 bases, and 13 bases lay in between. The CDR3 coding sequence is TGTGCCAGCAGTGGCCTCGGGAGTTTCTCCTACAATGAGCAGTTCTTC. Encoded protein: CASSGLGSFSYNEQFF. The full variable domain, completed using reference TRBV2 and TRBJ2-1, is EPEVTQTPSHQVTQMGQEVILRCVPISNHLYFYWYRQILGQKVEFLVSFYNNEISEKSEIFDDQFSVERPDGSNFTLKIRSTKLEDSAMYFCASSGLGSFSYNEQFFGPGTRLTVL.

This clonotype was observed a handful of times. J is TRBJ1-3 and V is TRBV20-1; 9 nucleotides match TRBD1. There are 15 residues in the CDR3. V trimming: 1 base; J trimming: 4 bases; junction bases outside the gene matches: 5. Per the germline V gene, CDR1 is DFQATT and CDR2 is SNEGSKA (reference sequence). Written as DNA, the CDR3 is TGCAGTGCTAGAGGATCCGGGACAGGGGGAAACACCATATATTTT. This encodes CSARGSGTGGNTIYF.

This clonotype was observed a few times. The chain combines TRBV7-2 with TRBJ1-2; no definite D call. Germline CDR1 reads SGHTA; CDR2 reads FQGNSA. The V gene lost 9 bases and the J gene lost 4 bases, with 18 bases spanning the gap. This CDR3 is 14 amino acids long. In DNA, the CDR3 is TGTGCCAGTATCTTAGATCCGACGGCCTATGGCTACACCTTC. Translated: CASILDPTAYGYTF.

The chain recombines TRBV5-1 with TRBJ1-4; no definite D call. Trimming pared 0 bases from V and 7 bases from J, leaving 7 bases between. Germline CDR1 SGHRS, CDR2 YFSETQ. The CDR3 contains 13 residues. The CDR3 coding sequence is TGCGCCAGCAGCTTGGAGGGATTTGAAAAACTGTTTTTT. It yields the protein CASSLEGFEKLFF.

The gene calls are TRBV10-1 and TRBJ2-3, with TRBD1 matching over 8 bases. Germline CDR1 and CDR2: WNHNN and SYGVQD (reference sequence). After removal of 8 bases from V and 1 base from J, the junction contained 5 bases not matched to a gene. The CDR3 has 14 amino acids. The DNA for the CDR3 is TGCGCCAGCGGGCAGGGGGCCGGCACAGATACGCAGTATTTT. Protein: CASGQGAGTDTQYF.

The CDR3 DNA follows: TGTGCCAGTAGCCCCGTCGGGCGGGGGGGCCGGCATGAGCAGTTCTTC. Its protein product is CASSPVGRGGRHEQFF. The V and J genes are TRBV19 and TRBJ2-1; 9 bases are a match to TRBD2. CDR3 length: 16 residues. Germline loops: CDR1 LNHDA, CDR2 SQIVND (reference sequence). Trimming at V came to 6 bases and at J to 8 bases, leaving 14 bases not matched to a gene.

In this sample, this clonotype turned up many times. The rearrangement uses TRBV6-5 and TRBJ1-1; D ambiguous. V dropped 3 bases and J dropped 8 bases, with 7 bases sitting between them. Germline CDR1 is MNHEY and CDR2 is SVGAGI. The CDR3 has 11 amino acids. In DNA form, the CDR3 reads TGTGCCAGCAGTTATTTAGGGGAAGCTTTCTTT. Encoded protein: CASSYLGEAFF.

V usage is TRBV11-2 and J usage is TRBJ2-3; 11 bases line up with TRBD2. Germline CDR1 reads SGHAT; CDR2 reads FQNNGV. Unmatched junction bases numbered 11, after V lost 2 bases and J lost 1 base. The CDR3 has 19 residues. CDR3 nucleotides: TGTGCCAGCAGCTTATACCCCTTCACTAGCGGGGGCCGCACAGATACGCAGTATTTT. This sequence encodes CASSLYPFTSGGRTDTQYF.

This clonotype was recorded a few times. In nucleotides, the CDR3 is TGTGCCAGCTCCTTTGGCCCGGGGGGGAGTGAGCAGTTCTTC. Translating gives CASSFGPGGSEQFF. The chain recombines TRBV6-6 with TRBJ2-1; TRBD2 agrees at 8 bases. This CDR3 is built from 14 residues. Trimming at V came to 8 bases and at J to 9 bases, leaving 12 bases not matched to a gene. Germline values: CDR1 MNHNY, CDR2 SVGAGI (reference sequence).

This clonotype appeared a few times. This chain links TRBV12-3 or TRBV12-4 with TRBJ1-2; 9 bases are shared with TRBD1. There are 16 residues in the CDR3. The V segment lost 4 bases and the J segment 3 bases; nucleotides outside the gene matches: 9. DNA of the CDR3: TGTGCCAGCAGTTCGATGACAGGGGGTGATTACTATGGCTACACCTTC. Protein sequence: CASSSMTGGDYYGYTF.